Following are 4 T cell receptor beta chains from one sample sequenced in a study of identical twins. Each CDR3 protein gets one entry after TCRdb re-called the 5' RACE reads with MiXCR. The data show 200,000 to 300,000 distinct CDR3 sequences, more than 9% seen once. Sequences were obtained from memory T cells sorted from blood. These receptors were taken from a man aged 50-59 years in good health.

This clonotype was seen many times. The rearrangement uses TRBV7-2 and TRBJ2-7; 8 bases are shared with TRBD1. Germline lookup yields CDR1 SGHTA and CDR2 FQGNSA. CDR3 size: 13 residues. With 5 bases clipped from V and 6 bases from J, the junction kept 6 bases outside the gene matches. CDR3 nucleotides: TGTGCCAGCAGCCTGCGGGACAGGCCCGAGCAGTACTTC. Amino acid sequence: CASSLRDRPEQYF. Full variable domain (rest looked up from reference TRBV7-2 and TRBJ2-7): GAGVSQSPSNKVTEKGKDVELRCDPISGHTALYWYRQSLGQGLEFLIYFQGNSAPDKSGLPSDRFSAERTGGSVSTLTIQRTQQEDSAVYLCASSLRDRPEQYFGPGTRLTVT.

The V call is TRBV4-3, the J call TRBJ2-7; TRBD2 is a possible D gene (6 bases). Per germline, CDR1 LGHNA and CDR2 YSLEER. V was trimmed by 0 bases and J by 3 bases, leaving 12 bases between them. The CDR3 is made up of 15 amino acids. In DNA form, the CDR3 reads TGCGCCAGCAGCCAAGATTTGGGGGAGGTCTACGAGCAGTACTTC. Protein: CASSQDLGEVYEQYF.

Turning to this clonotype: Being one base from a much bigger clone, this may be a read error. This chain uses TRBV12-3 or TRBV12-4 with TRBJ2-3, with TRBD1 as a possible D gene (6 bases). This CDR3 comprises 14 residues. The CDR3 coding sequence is TGTCCCAGCGGACACAGGGCTGTGGTAGATACGCAGTATTTT. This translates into CPSGHRAVVDTQYF.

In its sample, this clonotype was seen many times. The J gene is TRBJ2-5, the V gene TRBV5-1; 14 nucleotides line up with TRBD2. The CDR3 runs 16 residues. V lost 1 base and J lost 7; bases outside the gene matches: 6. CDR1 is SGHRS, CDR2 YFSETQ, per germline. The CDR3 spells CASSLQTSGRGGTQYF. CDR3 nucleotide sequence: TGCGCCAGCAGCTTGCAGACTAGCGGGAGGGGTGGGACCCAGTACTTC.